The 2 T cell receptor beta chains below come from one sample, sequenced in a study of human T cells and chemical hapten exposure. TCRdb itself ran the RACE reads through MiXCR, one entry per CDR3 protein. The table lists 300,000 to 400,000 distinct CDR3 sequences, roughly 5% of them singletons, with 2.5% to 3% in the top ten. Specified time point: pre-sensitization, week 0. The treatment: therapeutic diphenylcyclopropenone sensitization with weekly scalp DPC. The input for sequencing was whole blood, taken in connection with sensitization to the hapten diphenylcyclopropenone (DPC). Receptors were obtained from a woman aged 45-60 years with alopecia areata. Some clones in this sample may be carry-over from other donors' samples.

This clonotype was recorded a few times. This rearrangement joins TRBV29-1 to TRBJ2-2; D not certain. Trimming pared 3 bases from V and 1 base from J, leaving 6 bases between. CDR3 length: 13 residues. Germline V CDR1 and CDR2: SQVTM, ANQGSEA. The CDR3 region is CSVDDGNTGELFF. CDR3 DNA sequence: TGCAGCGTTGATGACGGGAACACCGGGGAGCTGTTTTTT.

The J gene is TRBJ1-2, the V gene TRBV28; D may be TRBD1 (6 bases). Germline V gene data show CDR1 as MDHEN and CDR2 as SYDVKM. The CDR3 covers 13 residues. Trimming shortened V by 6 bases and J by 4 bases, and 12 bases separated the two germline ends. The CDR3 bases are TGTGCCAGCAGCCCAGGGGAAACCTATGGCTACACCTTC. Protein: CASSPGETYGYTF.